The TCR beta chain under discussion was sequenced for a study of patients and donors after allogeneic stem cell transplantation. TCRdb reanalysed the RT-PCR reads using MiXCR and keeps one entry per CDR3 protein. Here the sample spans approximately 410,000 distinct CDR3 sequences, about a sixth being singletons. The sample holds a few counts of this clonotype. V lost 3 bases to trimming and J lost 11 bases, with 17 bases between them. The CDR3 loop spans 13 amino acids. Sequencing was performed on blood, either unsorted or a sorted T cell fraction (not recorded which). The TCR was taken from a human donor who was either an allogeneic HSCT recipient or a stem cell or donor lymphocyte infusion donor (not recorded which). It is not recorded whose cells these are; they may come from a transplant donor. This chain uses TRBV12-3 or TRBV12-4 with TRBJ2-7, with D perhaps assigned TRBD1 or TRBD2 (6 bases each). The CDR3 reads CASSFGGGGGKYF. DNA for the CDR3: TGTGCCAGCAGTTTCGGGGGCGGTGGGGGAAAGTACTTC.